One sample yielded the 27 T cell receptor beta chains listed below, sequenced in a study of control samples from healthy donors and cancer patients. The assay was immunoSEQ multiplex PCR, and TCRdb's table has in-frame clones only and misses some. The top ten clones hold around 3% of a sample with 100,000 to 150,000 clones, more than 75% of them seen once. Sequences were obtained from blood. Receptors originate from a man between 60 and 70 years old in good health.

The chain links TRBV7-9 to TRBJ2-2; TRBD1 agrees at 8 bases. Looked up from germline, CDR1 is SEHNR and CDR2 is FQNEAQ (reference sequence). This CDR3 has 15 amino acids. V shed 3 bases and J 6 bases; nucleotides not matched to a gene: 6. CDR3 DNA: TGTGCCAGCAGCTTCGGGACAGGTGGTTCCGGGGAGCTGTTTTTT. Amino acid sequence: CASSFGTGGSGELFF.

The genes are TRBV18 and TRBJ2-7, with 13 positions matching TRBD2. Germline CDR1 and CDR2: KGHSH and LQKENI. Germline trimming cut 1 base from V and 3 bases from J; bases unmatched to any gene: 12. This CDR3 spans 19 amino acids. This chain's CDR3 is CASSPRTPRTSGGHYEQYF. The DNA for the CDR3 is TGTGCCAGCTCACCACGTACCCCCCGGACTAGCGGGGGCCACTACGAGCAGTACTTC.

The V gene is TRBV27, the J gene TRBJ2-5, with D perhaps TRBD1 (7 bases). Trimming left V 0 bases short and J 7 bases short, with 12 bases between. In germline, CDR1 is MNHEY, CDR2 SMNVEV (reference sequence). The CDR3 consists of 14 residues. This CDR3 is CASSLSGGGVTQYF. CDR3 nucleotides: TGTGCCAGCAGTTTATCAGGAGGGGGCGTGACCCAGTACTTC.

This rearrangement joins TRBV15 to TRBJ2-3; the D is unclear. V lost 2 bases, J lost 5 bases, and 11 bases lay in between. The CDR3 length is 14 residues. In germline, CDR1 is LNHNV, CDR2 YYDKDF (reference sequence). In nucleotides, the CDR3 is TGTGCCACCAGCAGAAGTAGGGCGATAGATACGCAGTATTTT. This gives the protein CATSRSRAIDTQYF. The full variable domain, in which reference TRBV15 and TRBJ2-3 provide the parts outside the CDR3, is DAMVIQNPRYQVTQFGKPVTLSCSQTLNHNVMYWYQQKSSQAPKLLFHYYDKDFNNEADTPDNFQSRRPNTSFCFLDIRSPGLGDTAMYLCATSRSRAIDTQYFGPGTRLTVL.

The chain joins TRBV5-1 to TRBJ1-2, with unresolved D. This CDR3 region has 13 residues. Trimming left V 4 bases short and J 0 bases short, with 7 bases between. The V gene's germline CDR1 is SGHRS and CDR2 YFSETQ. The CDR3 here is CASSTIPNYGYTF. CDR3 nucleotides: TGCGCCAGCAGCACGATCCCTAACTATGGCTACACCTTC.

The V gene is TRBV18, the J gene TRBJ1-4; 8 nucleotides agree with TRBD1. The J segment lost 8 bases and the V segment lost 2 bases, leaving 16 bases of the junction unmatched. The CDR3 covers 18 residues. Looked up from germline, CDR1 is KGHSH and CDR2 is LQKENI. The CDR3 loop reads CASSPGRAGGVRQEKLFF. CDR3 DNA sequence: TGTGCCAGCTCACCAGGTCGGGCAGGGGGCGTTCGGCAAGAAAAACTGTTTTTT.

V gene TRBV18 combines with J gene TRBJ2-5, with D possibly called TRBD1 or TRBD2 (6 bases each). Germline V gene sequence: CDR1 KGHSH, CDR2 LQKENI. This CDR3 is built from 14 residues. V lost 4 bases to trimming and J lost 4 bases, with 13 bases between them. The CDR3 sequence: CASSLGRGPETQYF. The CDR3 coding sequence is TGTGCCAGCTCACTTGGACGGGGGCCAGAGACCCAGTACTTC.

V gene TRBV6-5 combines with J gene TRBJ1-1, with D maybe TRBD1 (5 bases). V shed 8 bases and J shed 4 bases, with 17 bases lying between them. There are 14 residues in the CDR3. Germline CDR1 is MNHEY and CDR2 is SVGAGI. DNA for the CDR3: TGTGCCAGCTCCAAGCAGGGAGCAGGCACTGAAGCTTTCTTT. It encodes CASSKQGAGTEAFF.

The genes are TRBV28 and TRBJ1-5; D is unclear. V was pared by 6 bases and J by 5 bases, with 20 bases between. The germline CDR1 and CDR2 sequences are MDHEN and SYDVKM. CDR3 length: 16 residues. CDR3 in amino acids: CASRSPRVSRDQPQHF. As DNA, the CDR3 is TGTGCCAGCAGGTCCCCACGGGTTTCACGGGATCAGCCCCAGCATTTT.

This chain uses TRBV15 with TRBJ2-1; perhaps TRBD2 as D (5 bases). There are 16 residues in the CDR3. V was clipped by 0 bases and J by 1 base, with 10 bases between them. From germline, CDR1 is LNHNV and CDR2 YYDKDF (reference sequence). In DNA, the CDR3 is TGTGCCACCAGCAGAGATCGGGGTAGTTCCTACAATGAGCAGTTCTTC. This gives the protein CATSRDRGSSYNEQFF.

V usage is TRBV28 and J usage is TRBJ1-2; 7 bases are shared with TRBD1. The CDR3 has 13 amino acids. Per germline, CDR1 MDHEN and CDR2 SYDVKM. J gave up 8 bases and V 7 bases, and 10 bases lay outside the gene matches. CDR3 region: CASNPNGGGGYTF. The CDR3 DNA reads as TGTGCCAGCAACCCCAACGGAGGGGGCGGCTACACCTTC.

This chain connects TRBV11-2 to TRBJ2-7, with a tentative D call TRBD1 (5 bases). The ends were cut back, 3 bases at V and 6 bases at J, with 18 bases in the middle. Germline assignment: CDR1 SGHAT and CDR2 FQNNGV. This CDR3 is built from 15 residues. CDR3 region: CASSFVAGIGSEQYF. CDR3 sequence (DNA): TGTGCCAGCAGCTTCGTTGCAGGGATAGGCTCCGAGCAGTACTTC.

The V call is TRBV4-1, the J call TRBJ2-3; D is unclear. Trimming pared 1 base from V and 4 bases from J, leaving 6 bases between. This CDR3 is 13 amino acids long. Germline V gives CDR1 MGHRA, CDR2 YSYEKL. The CDR3 coding sequence is TGCGCCAGCAGCCAAGGGGAAGCAGATACGCAGTATTTT. Its protein is CASSQGEADTQYF.

V is TRBV9 and J is TRBJ1-4; D is possibly TRBD1 (6 bases). CDR1 and CDR2 from the germline V gene are SGDLS and YYNGEE. Trimming stripped 0 bases from V and 4 bases from J, with 19 bases between. This CDR3 is built from 18 residues. The CDR3 DNA follows: TGTGCCAGCAGCGTAGGGACCCGTACAGGGCCGGGTAATGAAAAACTGTTTTTT. Translating gives CASSVGTRTGPGNEKLFF.

This clone was recorded only once. The rearrangement joins TRBV12-5 to TRBJ2-1; 8 bases map to TRBD2. Germline V CDR1 and CDR2: LGHNT, FRNRAP. The CDR3 spans 18 residues. Trimming took 1 base from V and 2 from J; bases not matched to a gene: 10. CDR3 in DNA: TGTGCTAGTGGTTTGGCCCTAGTTAGCGGGGCTACCTACAATGAGCAGTTCTTC. This codes for CASGLALVSGATYNEQFF.

The rearrangement links TRBV3-1 (or the pseudogene TRBV3-2) to TRBJ2-2; D is unresolved. The V end was cut by 0 bases, the J end by 8 bases, with 10 bases between. This CDR3 has 14 amino acids. Germline values: CDR1 LGHDT, CDR2 YNNKEL (reference sequence). This chain's CDR3 is CASSQESGEGELFF. The CDR3 nucleotides are TGTGCCAGCAGCCAAGAATCGGGCGAGGGGGAGCTGTTTTTT.

This clone was observed a handful of times. The V gene is TRBV7-3, the J gene TRBJ2-7, with 7 bases matching TRBD2. Trimming at V came to 2 bases and at J to 2 bases, leaving 6 bases not matched to a gene. Germline V CDR1 and CDR2: SGHTA, FQGTGA. CDR3 size: 15 residues. CDR3 sequence (DNA): TGTGCCAGCAGCTTATCTAGCGGAGATACCTACGAGCAGTACTTC. It specifies CASSLSSGDTYEQYF.

V gene TRBV4-2 combines with J gene TRBJ1-5; D remains ambiguous. The V and J ends lost 0 bases and 0 bases respectively, with 9 bases between them. Germline values: CDR1 LGHNA, CDR2 YNFKEQ. The CDR3 runs to 16 residues. The CDR3 loop reads CASSQEGGLSNQPQHF. CDR3 DNA sequence: TGTGCCAGCAGCCAAGAGGGAGGGCTTAGCAATCAGCCCCAGCATTTT.

V and J are TRBV10-3 and TRBJ1-2; D might be TRBD1 (6 bases). The CDR3 sequence is 14 residues long. Germline V gene data show CDR1 as ENHRY and CDR2 as SYGVKD. The V end lost 0 bases, the J end lost 8 bases, and 13 bases lay between the germline ends. The CDR3 bases are TGTGCCATCAGTGAGTCACAGGGAGCTTGGGGCTACACCTTC. This sequence encodes CAISESQGAWGYTF.

The chain carries TRBV25-1 and TRBJ1-1, with unresolved D. Germline CDR1 MGHDK, CDR2 SYGVNS. V lost 2 bases to trimming and J lost 2 bases, with 6 bases between them. This CDR3 spans 13 amino acids. The CDR3: CASSEHLNTEAFF. For the CDR3, the DNA is TGTGCCAGCAGTGAACACTTAAACACTGAAGCTTTCTTT.

This chain joins TRBV18 and TRBJ1-3, with D tentatively TRBD1 (5 bases). From germline, CDR1 is KGHSH and CDR2 LQKENI. The germline V and J ends were trimmed by 0 bases and 3 bases, with 21 bases remaining between them. The CDR3 is 19 residues long. The CDR3 spells CASSPPGGPRASIGNTIYF. The CDR3 nucleotides are TGTGCCAGCTCACCACCGGGCGGGCCCAGGGCCTCTATTGGAAACACCATATATTTT.

In nucleotides, the CDR3 is TGTGCCAGCAGGCGGGACACCGCCGGTTCCTCCTACAATGAGCAGTTCTTC. It is translated as CASRRDTAGSSYNEQFF. The chain is built from TRBV27 and TRBJ2-1; D possibly uses TRBD1 or TRBD2 (6 bases each). With 6 bases removed from V and 0 bases from J, the gap between germline ends came to 18 bases. The CDR3 is made up of 17 amino acids. Germline CDR1 is MNHEY and CDR2 is SMNVEV (reference sequence).

The J gene is TRBJ1-2, the V gene TRBV4-1; D unclear. Trimming removed 1 base at V and 0 bases at J, with 9 bases between. Germline CDR1 MGHRA, CDR2 YSYEKL. This CDR3 contains 15 residues. For the CDR3, the DNA is TGCGCCAGCAGCCAAGCTAACACGGCTAACTATGGCTACACCTTC. This translates into CASSQANTANYGYTF.

This chain connects TRBV28 to TRBJ1-1, with 8 bases that match TRBD1. J gave up 7 bases and V 6 bases, and 10 bases lay outside the gene matches. The CDR3 loop spans 14 amino acids. Germline CDR1 and CDR2: MDHEN and SYDVKM. The CDR3, as DNA: TGTGCCAGCAGGAGATCGACAGGGGTGGTTGAAGCTTTCTTT. Translated: CASRRSTGVVEAFF.

The chain is built from TRBV27 and TRBJ1-1; D is uncertain. The V gene lost 1 base and the J gene lost 1 base, with 10 bases spanning the gap. The germline V gene encodes CDR1 MNHEY and CDR2 SMNVEV (reference sequence). The CDR3 covers 15 residues. The CDR3 DNA is TGTGCCAGCAGTTTATGGCCAGACACGAACACTGAAGCTTTCTTT. Its protein product is CASSLWPDTNTEAFF.

CDR3 in amino acids: CATSEAGTASYYEQYF. The CDR3 nucleotides read TGTGCCACCAGTGAGGCCGGGACAGCTAGTTACTACGAGCAGTACTTC. The chain links TRBV24-1 to TRBJ2-7, with TRBD1 matching over 7 bases. The CDR3 is 16 residues long. The ends lost 4 bases at V and 3 bases at J; junction bases unmatched: 11. The germline V gene encodes CDR1 KGHDR and CDR2 SFDVKD.

The chain has TRBV6-5 and TRBJ2-7; D gene unclear. The CDR3 totals 14 residues. Per germline, CDR1 MNHEY and CDR2 SVGAGI. The V and J ends lost 6 bases and 6 bases respectively, with 18 bases between them. The DNA for the CDR3 is TGTGCCAGCAGAGATGATACGAGAGTGAGCGAGCAGTACTTC. Its protein is CASRDDTRVSEQYF.